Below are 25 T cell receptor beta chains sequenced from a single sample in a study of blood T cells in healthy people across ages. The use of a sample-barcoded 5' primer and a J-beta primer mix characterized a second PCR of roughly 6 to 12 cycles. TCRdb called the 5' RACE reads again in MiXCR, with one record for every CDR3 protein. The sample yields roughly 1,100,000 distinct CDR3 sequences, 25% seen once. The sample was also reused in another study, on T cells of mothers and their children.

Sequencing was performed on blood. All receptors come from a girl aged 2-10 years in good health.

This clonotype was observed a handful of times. As DNA, the CDR3 is TGTGCCAGCAGCACAGGCCCGATCGGTGACTACACCTTC. Translation: CASSTGPIGDYTF. V is TRBV7-3 and J is TRBJ1-2; TRBD1 is a possible D gene (5 bases). Germline V gene data show CDR1 as SGHTA and CDR2 as FQGTGA. Trimming took 5 bases from V and 10 from J, leaving 17 bases between them. The CDR3 covers 13 residues.

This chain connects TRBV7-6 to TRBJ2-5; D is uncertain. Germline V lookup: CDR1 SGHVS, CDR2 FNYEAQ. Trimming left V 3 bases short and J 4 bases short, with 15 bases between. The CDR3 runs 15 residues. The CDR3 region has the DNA TGTGCCAGCAGCTTGACGGGTATCTCCCTAGAGACCCAGTACTTC. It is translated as CASSLTGISLETQYF.

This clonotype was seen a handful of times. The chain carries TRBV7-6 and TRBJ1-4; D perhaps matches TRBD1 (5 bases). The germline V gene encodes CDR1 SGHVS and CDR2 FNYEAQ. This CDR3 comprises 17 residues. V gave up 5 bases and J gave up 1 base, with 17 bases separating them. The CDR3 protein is CASSTLQEWGTNEKLFF. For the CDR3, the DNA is TGTGCCAGCAGCACCTTACAGGAGTGGGGAACTAATGAAAAACTGTTTTTT.

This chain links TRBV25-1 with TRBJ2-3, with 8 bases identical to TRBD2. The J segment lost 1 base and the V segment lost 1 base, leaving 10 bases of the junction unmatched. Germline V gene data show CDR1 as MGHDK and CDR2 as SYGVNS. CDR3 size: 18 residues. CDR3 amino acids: CASSESKGLAGGTDTQYF. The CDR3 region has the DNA TGTGCCAGCAGTGAATCTAAAGGACTAGCAGGCGGCACAGATACGCAGTATTTT.

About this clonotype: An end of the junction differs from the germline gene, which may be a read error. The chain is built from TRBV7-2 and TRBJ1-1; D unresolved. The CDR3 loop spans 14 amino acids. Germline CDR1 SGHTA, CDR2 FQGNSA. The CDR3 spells CASSLALGSTGAFF. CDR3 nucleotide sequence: TGTGCCAGCAGCTTAGCACTTGGGAGTACTGGAGCTTTCTTT.

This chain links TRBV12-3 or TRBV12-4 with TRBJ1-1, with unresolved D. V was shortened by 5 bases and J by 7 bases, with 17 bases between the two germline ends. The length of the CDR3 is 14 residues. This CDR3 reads CASSTHRDWYEAFF. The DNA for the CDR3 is TGTGCCAGCAGTACCCACCGGGATTGGTATGAAGCTTTCTTT.

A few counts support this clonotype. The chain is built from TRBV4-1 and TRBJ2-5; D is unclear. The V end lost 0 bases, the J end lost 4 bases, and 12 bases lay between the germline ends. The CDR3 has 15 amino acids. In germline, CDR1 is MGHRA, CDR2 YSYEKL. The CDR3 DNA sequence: TGCGCCAGCAGCCAAGAACGGGTTGTGGGAGAGACCCAGTACTTC. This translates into CASSQERVVGETQYF.

CDR3 nucleotides: TGTGCCAGCAGCCAGACAAGTTACTATGGCTACACCTTC. This sequence encodes CASSQTSYYGYTF. V gene TRBV6-5 combines with J gene TRBJ1-2; D uncertain. The CDR3 has 13 amino acids. CDR1 and CDR2 from the germline V gene are MNHEY and SVGAGI. Trimming left V 6 bases short and J 3 bases short, with 11 bases between.

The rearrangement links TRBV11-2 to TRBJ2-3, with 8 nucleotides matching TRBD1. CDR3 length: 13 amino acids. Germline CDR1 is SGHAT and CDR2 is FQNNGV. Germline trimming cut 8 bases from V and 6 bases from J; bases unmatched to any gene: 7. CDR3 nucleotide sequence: TGTGCCAGCCGAAGGAGGACAGGGGATACGCAGTATTTT. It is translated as CASRRRTGDTQYF.

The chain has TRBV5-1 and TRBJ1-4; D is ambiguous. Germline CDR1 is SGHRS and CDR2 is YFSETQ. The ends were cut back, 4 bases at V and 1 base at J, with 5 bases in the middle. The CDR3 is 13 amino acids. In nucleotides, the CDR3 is TGCGCCAGCAGCAGGGAAACTAATGAAAAACTGTTTTTT. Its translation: CASSRETNEKLFF.

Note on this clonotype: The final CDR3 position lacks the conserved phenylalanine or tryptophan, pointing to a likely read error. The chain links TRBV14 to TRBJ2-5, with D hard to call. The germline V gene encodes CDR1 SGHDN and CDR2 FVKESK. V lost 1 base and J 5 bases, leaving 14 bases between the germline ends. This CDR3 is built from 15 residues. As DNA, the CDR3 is TGTGCCAGCAGCCAAGGAATGAGGCTTCTGGAGACCCAGTACCTC. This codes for CASSQGMRLLETQYL.

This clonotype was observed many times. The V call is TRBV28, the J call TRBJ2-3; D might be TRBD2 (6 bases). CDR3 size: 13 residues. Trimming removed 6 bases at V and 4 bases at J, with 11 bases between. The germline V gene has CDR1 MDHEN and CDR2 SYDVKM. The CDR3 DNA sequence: TGTGCCAGCAGCCCTTCTAGCGCAGATACGCAGTATTTT. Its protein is CASSPSSADTQYF.

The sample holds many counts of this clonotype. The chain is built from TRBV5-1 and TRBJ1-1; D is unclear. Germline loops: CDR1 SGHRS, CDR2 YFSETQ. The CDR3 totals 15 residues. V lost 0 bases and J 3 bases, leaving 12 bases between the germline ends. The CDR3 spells CASSLDTRGDTEAFF. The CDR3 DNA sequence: TGCGCCAGCAGCTTGGATACGCGGGGAGACACTGAAGCTTTCTTT. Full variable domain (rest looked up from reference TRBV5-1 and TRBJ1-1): KAGVTQTPRYLIKTRGQQVTLSCSPISGHRSVSWYQQTPGQGLQFLFEYFSETQRNKGNFPGRFSGRQFSNSRSEMNVSTLELGDSALYLCASSLDTRGDTEAFFGQGTRLTVV.

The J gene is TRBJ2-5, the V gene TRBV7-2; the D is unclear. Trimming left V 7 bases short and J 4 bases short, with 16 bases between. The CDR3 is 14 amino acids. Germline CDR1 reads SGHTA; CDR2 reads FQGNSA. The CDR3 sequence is CASNPGPHVETQYF. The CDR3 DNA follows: TGTGCCAGCAACCCCGGGCCCCACGTAGAGACCCAGTACTTC.

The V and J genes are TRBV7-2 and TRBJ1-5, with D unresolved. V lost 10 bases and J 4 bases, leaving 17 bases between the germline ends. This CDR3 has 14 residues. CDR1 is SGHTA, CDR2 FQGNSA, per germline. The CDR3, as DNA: TGTGCCACCAGTGATTTGCAGGCTAATCAGCCCCAGCATTTT. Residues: CATSDLQANQPQHF.

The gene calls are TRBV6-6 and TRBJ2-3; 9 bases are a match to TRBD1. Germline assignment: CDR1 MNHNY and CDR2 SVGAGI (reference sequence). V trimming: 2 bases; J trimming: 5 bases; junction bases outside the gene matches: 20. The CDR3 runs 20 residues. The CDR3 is CASSYEYIEGDRDVRDTQYF. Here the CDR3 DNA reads TGTGCCAGCAGTTACGAATATATAGAGGGGGACAGGGATGTGAGAGATACGCAGTATTTT.

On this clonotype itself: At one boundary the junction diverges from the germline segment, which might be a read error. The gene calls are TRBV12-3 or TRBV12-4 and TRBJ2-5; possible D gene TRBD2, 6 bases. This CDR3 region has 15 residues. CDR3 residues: CTSKRAALLQETQYF. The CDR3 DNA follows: TGTACCAGCAAGCGGGCCGCCTTACTGCAAGAGACCCAGTACTTC.

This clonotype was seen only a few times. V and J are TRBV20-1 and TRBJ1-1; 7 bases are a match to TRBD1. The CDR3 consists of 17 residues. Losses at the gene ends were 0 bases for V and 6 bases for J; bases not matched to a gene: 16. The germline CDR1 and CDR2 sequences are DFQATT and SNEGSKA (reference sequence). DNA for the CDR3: TGCAGTGCTAGAGATGAACAGGGGACCGAACGTTCCGCTGAAGCTTTCTTT. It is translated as CSARDEQGTERSAEAFF.

The CDR3 loop is CASSDQGVDTQYF. Written as DNA, the CDR3 is TGTGCCAGCAGCGACCAAGGTGTAGATACGCAGTATTTT. V usage is TRBV25-1 and J usage is TRBJ2-3; D is uncertain. Germline lookup yields CDR1 MGHDK and CDR2 SYGVNS. CDR3 size: 13 residues. V was cut by 6 bases and J by 5 bases, with 12 bases left in between. The variable domain in full, completed from reference TRBV25-1 and TRBJ2-3, reads EADIYQTPRYLVIGTGKKITLECSQTMGHDKMYWYQQDPGMELHLIHYSYGVNSTEKGDLSSESTVSRIRTEHFPLTLESARPSHTSQYLCASSDQGVDTQYFGPGTRLTVL.

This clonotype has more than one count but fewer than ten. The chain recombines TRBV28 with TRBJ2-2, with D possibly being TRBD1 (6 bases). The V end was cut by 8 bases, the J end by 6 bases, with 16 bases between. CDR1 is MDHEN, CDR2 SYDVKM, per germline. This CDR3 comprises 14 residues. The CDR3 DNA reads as TGTGCCAGCTCCACAGGGACGGAGGCCGGGGAGCTGTTTTTT. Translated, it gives CASSTGTEAGELFF.

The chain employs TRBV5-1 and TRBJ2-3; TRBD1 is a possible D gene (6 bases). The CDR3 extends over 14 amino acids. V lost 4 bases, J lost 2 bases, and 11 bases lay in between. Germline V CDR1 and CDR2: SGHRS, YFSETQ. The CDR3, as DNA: TGCGCCAGCAGCACCCGGGACACCACAGATACGCAGTATTTT. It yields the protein CASSTRDTTDTQYF.

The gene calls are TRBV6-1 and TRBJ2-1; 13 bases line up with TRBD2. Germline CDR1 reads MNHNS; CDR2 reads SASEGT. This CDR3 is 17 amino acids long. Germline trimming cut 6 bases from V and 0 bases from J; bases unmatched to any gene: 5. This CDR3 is CASRGTSGTFSYNEQFF. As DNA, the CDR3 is TGTGCCAGCAGGGGGACTAGCGGGACGTTCTCCTACAATGAGCAGTTCTTC.

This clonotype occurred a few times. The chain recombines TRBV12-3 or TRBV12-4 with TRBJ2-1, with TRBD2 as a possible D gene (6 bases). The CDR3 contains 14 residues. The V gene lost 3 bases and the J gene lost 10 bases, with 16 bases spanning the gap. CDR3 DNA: TGTGCCAGCAGTTTGGGAGGAGTAGCAGCCGAGCAGTTCTTC. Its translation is CASSLGGVAAEQFF.

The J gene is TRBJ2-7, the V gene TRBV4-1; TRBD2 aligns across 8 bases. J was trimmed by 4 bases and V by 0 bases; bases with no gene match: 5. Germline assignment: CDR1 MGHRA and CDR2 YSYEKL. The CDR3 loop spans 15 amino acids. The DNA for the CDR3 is TGCGCCAGCAGCCAAGATTCGGCGGGGGGATACGAGCAGTACTTC. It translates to CASSQDSAGGYEQYF.

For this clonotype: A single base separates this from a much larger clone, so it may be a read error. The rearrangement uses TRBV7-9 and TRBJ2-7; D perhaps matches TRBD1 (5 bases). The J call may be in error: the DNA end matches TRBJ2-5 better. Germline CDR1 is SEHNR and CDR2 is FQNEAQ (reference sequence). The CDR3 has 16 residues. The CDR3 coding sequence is TGTTCCAGCAGCTCTACACTCGGCAGGGTAGAAGAGACCCAGTACTTC. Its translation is CSSSSTLGRVEETQYF.